This entry describes one T cell receptor beta chain. Source study methods: For nucleated cells, counts were estimated from reference gene primer amplification. Repertoires were generated with immunoSEQ multiplex PCR, while TCRdb's copy carries only in-frame clones and drops some. The V and J calls and the clone size are those of that table, but D and trimming were determined from the DNA. The table includes about 64,000 clones, roughly 82% detected once. Per germline, CDR1 SGHRS and CDR2 YFSETQ. Trimming took 1 base from V and 6 from J; bases not matched to a gene: 4. CDR3 length: 15 amino acids. These data belong to a study of blood T cell repertoires in COVID-19. Study-level information: Whether acute or convalescent, the COVID-19 samples came from the United States, Italy and Spain.

The chain combines TRBV5-1 with TRBJ1-6; 7 nucleotides align to TRBD1. The sequence came from a woman aged 60 to 75 with acute or convalescent COVID-19. Sequencing was done on a sample of peripheral blood. In DNA, the CDR3 is TGCGCCAGCAGCTTGTCGGGACAGATTAATTCACCCCTCCACTTT. It translates to CASSLSGQINSPLHF.